The source of this T cell receptor (beta chain) is a study of blood T cell repertoires in COVID-19. Across the whole study: Specimens from acute and convalescent COVID-19 originated in the United States, Italy and Spain. T cells, B-cell-depleted T cells, or PBMCs supplied cDNA or gDNA.

CDR1 is SGHKS, CDR2 YYEKEE, per germline (reference sequence). Unmatched junction bases numbered 6, after V lost 1 base and J lost 1 base. This CDR3 is built from 16 residues. The method was immunoSEQ multiplex PCR; TCRdb's version includes in-frame clones alone and lacks a portion of them. The repertoire holds roughly 210,000 clones, with around 89% as singletons. The sequenced sample was peripheral blood. The receptor was isolated from a man aged 65-85 years with acute or convalescent COVID-19. This chain uses TRBV5-5 with TRBJ2-3; TRBD1 matches 7 bases. The CDR3 sequence: CASSLLYGQGTDTQYF. CDR3 nucleotides: TGTGCCAGCAGCTTGTTATATGGACAGGGCACAGATACGCAGTATTTT.